Sequencing of this TCR beta chain was carried out in a study of early T cells in non-severe SARS-CoV-2 infection. One entry per CDR3 protein results from TCRdb running MiXCR on the 5' RACE reads. The data show tens of thousands of distinct CDR3 sequences, with 3.5% to 5% seen just once and 15% to 20% held by the top ten. At least ten counts were recorded for this clonotype. The V and J ends lost 1 base and 6 bases respectively, with 10 bases between them. The germline V gene has CDR1 MGHRA and CDR2 YSYEKL. This CDR3 has 14 amino acids. The chain has TRBV4-1 and TRBJ1-5, with D uncertain. Input material: whole blood. The sequence was collected from an adult who was a healthcare worker with PCR-confirmed SARS-CoV-2 infection or an uninfected control (not recorded which). CDR3: CASSQVERGQPQHF. CDR3 nucleotide sequence: TGCGCCAGCAGCCAAGTTGAGCGGGGTCAGCCCCAGCATTTT.